This T cell receptor beta chain was identified during a study of T cell repertoires in cytomegalovirus infection. As for the study in general: Indicated by public TCR beta signatures were CMV infection and matching HLA type.

There are 15 residues in the CDR3. V lost 5 bases, J lost 4 bases, and 9 bases stayed unmatched. General study findings and limits: The study found HLA-C-restricted CMV-specific TCR beta clonotypes dominating the ex vivo response.

MiXCR was run by TCRdb on the reads, yielding one entry per CDR3 protein. The profile shows 250,000 to 300,000 distinct CDR3 sequences, around 13% of them singletons. Comment on this clonotype: As yet, its antigen is unknown.

The V gene is TRBV12-3 or TRBV12-4, the J gene TRBJ1-1; 8 bases are a match to TRBD1. The source is a human donor in good health (CMV status not recorded). Some clones in this sample may be carry-over from other donors' samples. Sample: PBMCs. The CDR3 DNA follows: TGTGCCAGCAGTCCGGATTTCCAGGGGGCCACTGAAGCTTTCTTT. It is translated as CASSPDFQGATEAFF.